The sequence of this T cell receptor (beta chain) was determined in a study of CD8 T cells in Susac syndrome (dated by TCRdb to about 2019). In terms of the full investigation: Whether CD8+ T cell activation and differentiation in Susac syndrome was antigen driven was tested using repertoire sequencing.

RNA was extracted using the RNeasy kit, and roughly 0.45 to 1 microgram was reverse transcribed with random hexamers. The immunoSEQ multiplex PCR assay, covering 54 Vbeta and 13 Jbeta segments, was used to amplify TCR beta CDR3 regions. Bias from PCR amplification was corrected by using a synthetic template baseline for primer optimization and for computational correction. In the authors' own workflow: Only productive sequences were kept, with reads annotated to V, D and J genes according to IMGT and analyzed in immunoSEQ Analyzer. Clonality was calculated as one minus the Shannon entropy normalized by log2 of the number of productive unique sequences. For each patient and control, public and private clones were evaluated among the 100 most prevalent clones. A clone was defined as Susac-specific if it was absent from the healthy and MS cohorts, from 950 to 1,300 published viral clones and from other ImmuneACCESS disease sequences. In TCRdb, the public reads were trimmed at Q25 with fastp and aligned with MiXCR, with productive beta chains retained. Rows with a matching CDR3 protein are joined into one entry that keeps the most common DNA and genes. For this entry, the V and J calls and clone size follow TCRdb and not the study's own pipeline. Recorded for this sample are approximately 200,000 distinct CDR3 sequences; over 90% of them occurred a single time. The ten largest clones capture around 0.08% of the sample.

The paper's findings and limits, for the study overall: The study acknowledged that relatively few individuals were included in the TCR sequencing and HLA analysis.

Trimming takes 1 base off V and 4 bases off J; junction bases not matched to a gene: 10. Per the germline V gene (reference sequence), GTSNPN is the CDR1 and SVGIG is the CDR2. The CDR3 goes from the cysteine to the phenylalanine over 16 residues. Only the CDR3 region is kept as DNA, spanning 48 bases read in frame from base 1. In regard to this clonotype: Its antigen remains unidentified. Base qualities are missing; no much larger clone stands one base away.

High-throughput TCR beta sequencing profiled peripheral blood CD8+ and CD4+ T cells from healthy donors, Susac syndrome patients and multiple sclerosis patients. Treatment-naive patients with stable or active relapsing-remitting disease fulfilling revised McDonald criteria were used as multiple sclerosis controls. Bulk CD8+ and CD4+ T cells were purified by magnetic negative isolation, while CD8+ TEMRA cells were enriched using FACS. Blood was drawn into EDTA tubes, processed within 24 hours, and PBMCs were isolated by density gradient centrifugation. PBMCs destined for TCR sequencing were cryopreserved in liquid nitrogen and later thawed in a 37 °C water bath. A purity of at least 90% was achieved for sorted or isolated CD4+, CD8+ and CD8+ TEMRA cells.

The sequence links TRBV30 to TRBJ1-5; 7 central bases correspond to TRBD1. Sequencing input: CD4+ T cells from PBMCs. This TCR was recovered from a human donor with multiple sclerosis. The DNA reads as follows: TGTGCCTGGAGTGCCGATGACAGGGACGATAATCAGCCCCAGCATTTT. The translation is CAWSADDRDDNQPQHF. With the portions outside the CDR3 filled from the reference TRBV30 and TRBJ1-5 genes, the complete variable region becomes SQTIHQWPATLVQPVGSPLSLECTVEGTSNPNLYWYRQAAGRGLQLLFYSVGIGQISSEVPQNLSASRPQDRQFILSSKKLLLSDSGFYLCAWSADDRDDNQPQHFGDGTRLSIL.